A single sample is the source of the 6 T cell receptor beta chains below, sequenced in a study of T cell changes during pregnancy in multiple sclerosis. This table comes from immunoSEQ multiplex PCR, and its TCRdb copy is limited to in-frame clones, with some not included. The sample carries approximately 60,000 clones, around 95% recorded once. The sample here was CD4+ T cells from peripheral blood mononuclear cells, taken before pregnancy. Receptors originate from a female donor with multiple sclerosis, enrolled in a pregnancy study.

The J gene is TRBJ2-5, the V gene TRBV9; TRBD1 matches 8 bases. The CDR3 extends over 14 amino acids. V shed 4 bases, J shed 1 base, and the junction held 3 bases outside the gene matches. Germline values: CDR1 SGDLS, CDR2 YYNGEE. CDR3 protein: CASSRTGLQETQYF. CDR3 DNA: TGTGCCAGCAGCCGGACAGGGCTCCAAGAGACCCAGTACTTC.

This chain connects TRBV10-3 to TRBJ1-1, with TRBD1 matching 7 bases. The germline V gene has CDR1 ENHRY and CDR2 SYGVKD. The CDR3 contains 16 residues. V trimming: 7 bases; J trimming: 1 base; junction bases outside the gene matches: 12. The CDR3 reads CAIKLGQNLGNTEAFF. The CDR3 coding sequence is TGTGCCATCAAGTTGGGACAGAATCTGGGGAACACTGAAGCTTTCTTT.

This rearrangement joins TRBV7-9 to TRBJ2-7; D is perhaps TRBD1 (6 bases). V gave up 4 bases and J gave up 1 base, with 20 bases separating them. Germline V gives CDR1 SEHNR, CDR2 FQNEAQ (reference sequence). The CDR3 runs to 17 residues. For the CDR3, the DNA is TGTGCCAGCAGCTCCCCACCTACAGGGCGACAATCCTACGAGCAGTACTTC. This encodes CASSSPPTGRQSYEQYF.

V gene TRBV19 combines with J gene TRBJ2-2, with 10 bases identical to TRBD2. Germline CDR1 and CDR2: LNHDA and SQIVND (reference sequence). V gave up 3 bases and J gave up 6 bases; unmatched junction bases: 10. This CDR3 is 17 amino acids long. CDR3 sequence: CASSISSGRRGSGELFF. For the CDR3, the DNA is TGTGCCAGTAGTATTTCTAGCGGGAGACGGGGGTCCGGGGAGCTGTTTTTT.

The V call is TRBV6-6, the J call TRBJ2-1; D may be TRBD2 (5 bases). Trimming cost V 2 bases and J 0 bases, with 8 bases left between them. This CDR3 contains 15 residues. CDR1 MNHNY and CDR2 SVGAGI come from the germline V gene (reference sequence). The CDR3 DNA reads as TGTGCCAGCAGTTACCCGGGAAGCTCCTACAATGAGCAGTTCTTC. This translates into CASSYPGSSYNEQFF.

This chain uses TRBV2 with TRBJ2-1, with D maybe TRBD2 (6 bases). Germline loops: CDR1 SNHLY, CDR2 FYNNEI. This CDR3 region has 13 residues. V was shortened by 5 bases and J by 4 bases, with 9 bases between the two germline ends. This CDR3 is CASSQGRYNEQFF. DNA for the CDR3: TGTGCCAGCAGTCAAGGGAGGTACAATGAGCAGTTCTTC. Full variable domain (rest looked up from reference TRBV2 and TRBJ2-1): EPEVTQTPSHQVTQMGQEVILRCVPISNHLYFYWYRQILGQKVEFLVSFYNNEISEKSEIFDDQFSVERPDGSNFTLKIRSTKLEDSAMYFCASSQGRYNEQFFGPGTRLTVL.